The text below deals with one T cell receptor (beta chain). No antigen is known for it. Germline CDR1 is LNHDA and CDR2 is SQIVND (reference sequence). J gave up 0 bases and V 5 bases, and 14 bases lay outside the gene matches. This CDR3 region has 18 residues. This entry comes from a study of cytomegalovirus exposure and HLA in healthy donors. Turning to the study itself: Early released data comprised around 79 million unique TCRs from HLA-typed donors.

PCR primers comprised 60 Vbeta and 13 Jbeta primers. Clones were sequenced by immunoSEQ multiplex PCR, and TCRdb holds only the in-frame ones, with some missing. Of roughly 60,000 clones in the sample, about 72% are singletons; the top ten hold approximately 3.3%. Study findings and constraints: The study designated 160 or so TCR beta chains cytomegalovirus-associated. Presence/absence analyses assumed roughly uniform sequencing depth across donors, which may not hold. Whilst most TCR sequences proved rare, a subset of public TCRs occurred across many donors.

The chain is built from TRBV19 and TRBJ2-7; 9 nucleotides match TRBD2. The receptor's source is a woman aged 40 to 50 in good health and CMV-seropositive. Sequences were obtained from PBMCs. CDR3 DNA sequence: TGTGCCAGTAGTGCAAGACTAGCGGAGGTCACCTACTCCTACGAGCAGTACTTC. Its translation is CASSARLAEVTYSYEQYF.